This T cell receptor (beta chain) originates from a study of cytomegalovirus exposure and HLA in healthy donors. PCR involved 60 Vbeta and 13 Jbeta primers. Generated by immunoSEQ multiplex PCR, the TCRdb table keeps only in-frame clones and is missing some. The profile covers about 210,000 clones, with 65% to 85% appearing a single time and 1.5% to 2% taken by the ten largest. On this clone itself: What it recognizes is unknown.

Study results and limitations: Common viral pathogens seemed, in a later analysis, to connect with several of the most significant clusters.

Germline lookup yields CDR1 SEHNR and CDR2 FQNEAQ (reference sequence). The CDR3 length is 16 residues. V was pared by 0 bases and J by 6 bases, with 9 bases of the junction left unmatched. This chain uses TRBV7-9 with TRBJ2-7; 9 bases map to TRBD2. This TCR was recovered from a man aged 35-49 years in good health and CMV-seropositive. Material for sequencing was PBMCs. The DNA of the CDR3 is TGTGCCAGCAGCTTAGCGCCGGTAGCGGGAGCAATCGAGCAGTACTTC. This encodes CASSLAPVAGAIEQYF.